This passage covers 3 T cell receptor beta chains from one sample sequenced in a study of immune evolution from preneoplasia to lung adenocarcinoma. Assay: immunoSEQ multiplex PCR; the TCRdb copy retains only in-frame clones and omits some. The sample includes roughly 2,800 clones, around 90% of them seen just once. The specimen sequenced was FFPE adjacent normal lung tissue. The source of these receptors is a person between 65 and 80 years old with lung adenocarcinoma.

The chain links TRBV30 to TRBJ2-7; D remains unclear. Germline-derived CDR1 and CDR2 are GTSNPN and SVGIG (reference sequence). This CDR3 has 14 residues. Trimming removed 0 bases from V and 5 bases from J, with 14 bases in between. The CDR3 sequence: CAWSVTGFVDEQYF. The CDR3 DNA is TGTGCCTGGAGTGTAACTGGGTTCGTCGACGAGCAGTACTTC.

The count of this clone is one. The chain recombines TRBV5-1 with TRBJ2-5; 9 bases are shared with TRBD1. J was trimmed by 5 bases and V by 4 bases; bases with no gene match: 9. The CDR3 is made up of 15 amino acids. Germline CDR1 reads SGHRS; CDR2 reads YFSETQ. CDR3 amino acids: CASSPGQGPAETQYF. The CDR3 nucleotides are TGCGCCAGCAGCCCGGGACAGGGACCGGCGGAGACCCAGTACTTC.

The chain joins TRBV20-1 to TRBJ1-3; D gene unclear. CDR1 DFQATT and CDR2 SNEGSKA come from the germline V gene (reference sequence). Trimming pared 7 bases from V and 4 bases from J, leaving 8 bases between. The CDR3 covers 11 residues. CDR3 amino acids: CSGAPGNTIYF. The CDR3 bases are TGCAGTGGGGCGCCGGGAAACACCATATATTTT.